A single sample is the source of the 25 T cell receptor beta chains below, sequenced in a study of OX40 agonist ivuxolimab in advanced cancers. The assay was immunoSEQ multiplex PCR, and TCRdb's table has in-frame clones only and misses some. In the table there are roughly 45,000 clones, roughly 88% of which are singletons. Sequencing used CD4+ or CD8+ T cells sorted from blood, obtained in a trial of the OX40 agonist ivuxolimab. The receptors stem from an adult with an advanced solid tumor such as melanoma, head and neck, liver or kidney cancer.

The CDR3, as DNA: TGTGCCAGCAGCAAGGGGGGGGCGGTTTCACCCCTCCACTTT. It encodes CASSKGGAVSPLHF. The chain joins TRBV21-1 to TRBJ1-6. TRBV21-1 is termed a pseudogene. The CDR3 is 14 amino acids.

V gene TRBV27 combines with J gene TRBJ1-4; D gene uncertain. There are 14 residues in the CDR3. The V end was cut by 4 bases, the J end by 4 bases, with 10 bases between. Looked up from germline, CDR1 is MNHEY and CDR2 is SMNVEV (reference sequence). The CDR3 DNA reads as TGTGCCAGCAGTTCATCGGACCGTAATGAAAAACTGTTTTTT. Encoded protein: CASSSSDRNEKLFF. Using reference TRBV27 and TRBJ1-4 for the parts outside the CDR3, the full variable domain is EAQVTQNPRYLITVTGKKLTVTCSQNMNHEYMSWYRQDPGLGLRQIYYSMNVEVTDKGDVPEGYKVSRKEKRNFPLILESPSPNQTSLYFCASSSSDRNEKLFFGSGTQLSVL.

The chain recombines TRBV29-1 with TRBJ2-3; the D call may be TRBD1 or TRBD2 (5 bases each). Trimming removed 7 bases at V and 2 bases at J, with 25 bases between. This CDR3 is built from 17 residues. Germline loops: CDR1 SQVTM, CDR2 ANQGSEA. This chain's CDR3 is CSGSRDVGTAYTDTQYF. Written as DNA, the CDR3 is TGCAGCGGCTCACGGGACGTCGGGACCGCATACACAGATACGCAGTATTTT.

This clone was seen once. The DNA for the CDR3 is TGTGCCAGCAGTTACTCAGTCGGCTCCTACGAGCAGTACTTC. It yields the protein CASSYSVGSYEQYF. The rearrangement links TRBV6-5 to TRBJ2-7, with no clear D. Germline V CDR1 and CDR2: MNHEY, SVGAGI. This CDR3 is 14 amino acids long. The V end lost 0 bases, the J end lost 0 bases, and 6 bases lay between the germline ends.

The J gene is TRBJ2-5, the V gene TRBV9, with TRBD1 identical over 10 bases. The J call is uncertain, as TRBJ2-7 better fits the DNA end. Germline V gene data show CDR1 as SGDLS and CDR2 as YYNGEE. CDR3 length: 14 amino acids. CDR3 sequence reads: CASSVGTGENEQYF. The CDR3 bases are TGTGCCAGCAGCGTCGGGACAGGGGAAAACGAGCAGTACTTC.

The chain joins TRBV7-3 to TRBJ2-2; D gene ambiguous. V dropped 2 bases and J dropped 4 bases, with 8 bases sitting between them. CDR1 and CDR2 (germline): SGHTA, FQGTGA. This CDR3 is 14 amino acids long. CDR3 nucleotides: TGTGCCAGCAGCTTAGATCCTAGCACCGGGGAGCTGTTTTTT. It yields the protein CASSLDPSTGELFF.

The rearrangement uses TRBV27 and TRBJ2-5; D possibly corresponds to TRBD1 (5 bases). The germline V and J ends were trimmed by 6 bases and 2 bases, with 25 bases remaining between them. CDR3 length: 18 amino acids. CDR1 and CDR2 (germline): MNHEY, SMNVEV (reference sequence). The CDR3 here is CASSDPKLWGSNQETQYF. In DNA form, the CDR3 reads TGTGCCAGCAGCGACCCTAAATTATGGGGCAGCAATCAAGAGACCCAGTACTTC.

The CDR3 DNA reads as TGTGCCAGCAACCGGGGCGAAAACACCATATATTTT. This encodes CASNRGENTIYF. The chain carries TRBV28 and TRBJ1-3; D might be TRBD1 (5 bases). The CDR3 sequence is 12 residues long. The germline gives CDR1 MDHEN, CDR2 SYDVKM. Trimming pared 7 bases from V and 6 bases from J, leaving 10 bases between.

The V call is TRBV5-4, the J call TRBJ2-7; TRBD1 might be the D (6 bases). CDR3 size: 15 residues. Germline CDR1 SGHNT, CDR2 YYREEE (reference sequence). Trimming stripped 3 bases from V and 3 bases from J, with 16 bases between. CDR3 coding DNA: TGTGCCAGCAGCTGGAAGCCGGGACAAATCTACGAGCAGTACTTC. It yields the protein CASSWKPGQIYEQYF.

This clone was recorded a few times. The rearrangement joins TRBV12-5 to TRBJ1-5; perhaps TRBD1 as D (6 bases). Germline CDR1 LGHNT, CDR2 FRNRAP. Trimming took 6 bases from V and 6 from J, leaving 12 bases between them. The CDR3 extends over 13 amino acids. CDR3 residues: CASGAEGVQPQHF. The CDR3 nucleotides read TGTGCTAGTGGCGCTGAGGGGGTTCAGCCCCAGCATTTT.

The chain combines TRBV5-6 with TRBJ1-2; perhaps TRBD1 as D (5 bases). The CDR3 spans 11 residues. V was clipped by 4 bases and J by 14 bases, with 15 bases between them. The germline gives CDR1 SGHDT, CDR2 YYEEEE. The DNA of the CDR3 is TGTGCCAGCAGCATACTGACAGTGTCAACCTTC. Amino acid sequence: CASSILTVSTF.

V is TRBV19 and J is TRBJ1-1; TRBD1 matches at 9 bases. Trimming cost V 7 bases and J 3 bases; bases outside gene matches: 9. Germline V lookup: CDR1 LNHDA, CDR2 SQIVND (reference sequence). This CDR3 comprises 15 residues. CDR3 DNA sequence: TGTGCCAGTACCCGGACAGGGGTAAGGGACACTGAAGCTTTCTTT. It is translated as CASTRTGVRDTEAFF.

The rearrangement uses TRBV10-3 and TRBJ2-2, with 8 bases aligning to TRBD2. Unmatched junction bases numbered 2, after V lost 2 bases and J lost 6 bases. Germline values: CDR1 ENHRY, CDR2 SYGVKD. The CDR3 extends over 14 amino acids. The CDR3 DNA reads as TGTGCCATCAGTGAGCGGGGGGGTCCCGGGGAGCTGTTTTTT. Translating it yields CAISERGGPGELFF.

The rearrangement links TRBV5-4 to TRBJ2-6; D perhaps matches TRBD2 (5 bases). CDR1 is SGHNT, CDR2 YYREEE, per germline (reference sequence). This CDR3 has 15 amino acids. With 0 bases removed from V and 2 bases from J, the gap between germline ends came to 6 bases. The DNA of the CDR3 is TGTGCCAGCAGCTTGGGAGGGACTGGGGCCAACGTCCTGACTTTC. As protein: CASSLGGTGANVLTF.

The chain employs TRBV4-2 and TRBJ2-1; TRBD2 aligns across 10 bases. The CDR3 has 17 residues. J gave up 0 bases and V 1 base, and 3 bases lay outside the gene matches. Germline V gene sequence: CDR1 LGHNA, CDR2 YNFKEQ. CDR3 amino acids: CASSQGAGGNSYNEQFF. The DNA for the CDR3 is TGTGCCAGCAGCCAAGGAGCGGGAGGGAACTCCTACAATGAGCAGTTCTTC.

This clone is a singleton in its sample. The chain uses TRBV5-3 and TRBJ2-7, with 16 nucleotides matching TRBD2. TRBV5-3 has ORF status, its function being uncertain. CDR3 length: 18 amino acids. The J segment lost 7 bases and the V segment lost 4 bases, leaving 14 bases of the junction unmatched. The CDR3 coding sequence is TGTGCCAGAAGCCAACCGGGACTAGCGGGAGGGCCCACCTTAGAGCAGTACTTC. This encodes CARSQPGLAGGPTLEQYF.

V and J are TRBV7-8 and TRBJ2-3; weak D call: TRBD2 (6 bases). V dropped 7 bases and J dropped 1 base, with 21 bases sitting between them. Germline loops: CDR1 SGHVS, CDR2 FQNEAQ. This CDR3 region has 17 residues. CDR3 nucleotides: TGTGCCAGCAAACGACTGGGAAGCGGGCGGCGCACAGATACGCAGTATTTT. This translates into CASKRLGSGRRTDTQYF.

This sequence joins TRBV2 and TRBJ1-1, with a weak D call TRBD1 (6 bases). Trimming removed 5 bases from V and 0 bases from J, with 10 bases in between. The CDR3 is 14 amino acids. Germline V gives CDR1 SNHLY, CDR2 FYNNEI. The CDR3, as DNA: TGTGCCAGCAGTCTACAGGGTATGAACACTGAAGCTTTCTTT. Translated, it gives CASSLQGMNTEAFF. Together with reference TRBV2 and TRBJ1-1, the CDR3 gives the full variable domain: EPEVTQTPSHQVTQMGQEVILRCVPISNHLYFYWYRQILGQKVEFLVSFYNNEISEKSEIFDDQFSVERPDGSNFTLKIRSTKLEDSAMYFCASSLQGMNTEAFFGQGTRLTVV.

The CDR3 nucleotides read TGTGCCACCAGCAGAGATCACGGCAGGGGTAACTACGAGCAGTACTTC. Protein sequence: CATSRDHGRGNYEQYF. The genes are TRBV15 and TRBJ2-5, with a tentative D call TRBD1 (6 bases). The DNA matches TRBJ2-7 better at its end, which makes the J call doubtful. The CDR3 covers 16 residues. Germline V gene sequence: CDR1 LNHNV, CDR2 YYDKDF (reference sequence).

The J gene is TRBJ1-1, the V gene TRBV4-2; D ambiguous. V was shortened by 1 base and J by 1 base, with 13 bases between the two germline ends. The CDR3 is made up of 16 amino acids. Looked up from germline, CDR1 is LGHNA and CDR2 is YNFKEQ. The CDR3 DNA reads TGTGCCAGCAGCCAAGTGGCCAGGTTTAAGAACACTGAAGCTTTCTTT. Translating gives CASSQVARFKNTEAFF.

This clone has just a few counts. V usage is TRBV4-1 and J usage is TRBJ1-5; 9 bases line up with TRBD1. After removal of 4 bases from V and 4 bases from J, the junction contained 5 bases not matched to a gene. The germline V gene has CDR1 MGHRA and CDR2 YSYEKL. The CDR3 has 15 amino acids. CDR3 DNA sequence: TGCGCCAGCAGCCGCGGGACAGGGCTAAATCAGCCCCAGCATTTT. This codes for CASSRGTGLNQPQHF.

The CDR3 bases are TGCGCCAGCAGCCCGGAAGGGGGATCCTTAAGGAATCAGCCCCAGCATTTT. This encodes CASSPEGGSLRNQPQHF. The rearrangement uses TRBV5-1 and TRBJ1-5, with TRBD1 as a possible D gene (6 bases). CDR1 and CDR2 from the germline V gene are SGHRS and YFSETQ. This CDR3 comprises 17 residues. V gave up 4 bases and J gave up 4 bases, with 21 bases separating them.

The chain couples TRBV11-2 to TRBJ1-3; D gene uncertain. The CDR3 loop spans 15 amino acids. CDR1 is SGHAT, CDR2 FQNNGV, per germline. V gave up 9 bases and J gave up 4 bases, with 19 bases separating them. The CDR3 DNA sequence: TGTGCCAGTCGGGAGCGCTCATTTTTCGGAAACACCATATATTTT. This translates into CASRERSFFGNTIYF.

This clone turned up a few times. This chain connects TRBV30 to TRBJ2-1; D may be TRBD1 (5 bases). The CDR3 has 15 amino acids. V shed 3 bases and J shed 1 base, with 13 bases lying between them. Germline V gene lookup returns CDR1 GTSNPN and CDR2 SVGIG (reference sequence). CDR3 sequence: CAWSGGQGSYNEQFF. The CDR3 DNA sequence: TGTGCCTGGAGCGGTGGGCAGGGATCCTACAATGAGCAGTTCTTC.

The chain has TRBV4-1 and TRBJ1-1, with D hard to call. Trimming left V 7 bases short and J 0 bases short, with 15 bases between. The CDR3 spans 15 residues. Germline V gene sequence: CDR1 MGHRA, CDR2 YSYEKL. The CDR3 DNA reads as TGCGCCAGCACCACTCAGAATGCGCTGAACACTGAAGCTTTCTTT. Amino acids: CASTTQNALNTEAFF.